This TCR beta chain was profiled in a study of CD8 T cells in ankylosing spondylitis. Via MiXCR, TCRdb re-called the 5' RACE reads, giving one row per CDR3 protein. The data show some 290,000 distinct CDR3 sequences, with over 15% seen just once and about 8% held by the top ten. Study-level points and caveats: For ankylosing spondylitis blood, a TCR beta motif of about eight highly homologous variants appeared characteristic. In peripheral blood, disease-linked CD8+ clones occurred at relatively low frequencies. Earlier authors reported some of these motif variants in reactive arthritis synovial fluid and blood.

On this clonotype: Its antigen is still unknown.

CDR1 is SGHRS, CDR2 YFSETQ, per germline. Trimming removed 1 base from V and 5 bases from J; junction bases left unmatched: 2. This CDR3 spans 15 amino acids. This sequence originates from a male donor with ankylosing spondylitis or in good health (not recorded which). Sequenced sample: blood, either unsorted or a sorted T cell fraction (not recorded which). The chain is built from TRBV5-1 and TRBJ1-6; 8 bases are a match to TRBD1. The CDR3 bases are TGCGCCAGCAGCTTGCAGGGGGCTGATAATTCACCCCTCCACTTT. It yields the protein CASSLQGADNSPLHF.